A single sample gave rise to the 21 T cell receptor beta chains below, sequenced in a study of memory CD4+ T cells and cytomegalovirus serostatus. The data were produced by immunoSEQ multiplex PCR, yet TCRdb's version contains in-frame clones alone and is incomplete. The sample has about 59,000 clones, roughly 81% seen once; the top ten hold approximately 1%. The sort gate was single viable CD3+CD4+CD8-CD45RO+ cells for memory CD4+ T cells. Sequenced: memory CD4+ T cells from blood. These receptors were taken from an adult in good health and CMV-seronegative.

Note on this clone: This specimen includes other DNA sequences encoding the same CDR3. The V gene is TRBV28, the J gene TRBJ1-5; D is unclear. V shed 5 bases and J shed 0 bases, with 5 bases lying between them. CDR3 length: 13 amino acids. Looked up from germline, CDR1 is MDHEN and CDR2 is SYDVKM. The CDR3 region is CASSADSNQPQHF. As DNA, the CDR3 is TGTGCCAGCAGTGCAGATAGCAATCAGCCCCAGCATTTT. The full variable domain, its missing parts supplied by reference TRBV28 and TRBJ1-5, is DVKVTQSSRYLVKRTGEKVFLECVQDMDHENMFWYRQDPGLGLRLIYFSYDVKMKEKGDIPEGYSVSREKKERFSLILESASTNQTSMYLCASSADSNQPQHFGDGTRLSIL.

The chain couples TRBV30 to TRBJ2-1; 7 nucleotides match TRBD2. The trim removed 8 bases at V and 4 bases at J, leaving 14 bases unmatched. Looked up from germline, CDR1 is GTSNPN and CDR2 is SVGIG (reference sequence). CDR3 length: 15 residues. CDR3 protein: CAHRDGSGPYNEQFF. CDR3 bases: TGTGCCCACCGTGATGGTAGCGGGCCTTACAATGAGCAGTTCTTC.

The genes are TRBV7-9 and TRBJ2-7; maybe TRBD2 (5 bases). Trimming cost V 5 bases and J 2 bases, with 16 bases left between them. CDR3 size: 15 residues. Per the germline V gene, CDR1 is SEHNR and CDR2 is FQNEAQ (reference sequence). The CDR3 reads CASSPRRAEAYEQYF. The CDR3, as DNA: TGTGCCAGCAGCCCGCGTCGAGCGGAGGCCTACGAGCAGTACTTC.

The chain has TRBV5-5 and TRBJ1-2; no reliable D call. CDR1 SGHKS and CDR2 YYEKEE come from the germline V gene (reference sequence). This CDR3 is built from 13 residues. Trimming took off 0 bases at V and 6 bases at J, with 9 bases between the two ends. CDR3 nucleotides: TGTGCCAGCAGCTTGGACGGCCCGGATGGCTACACCTTC. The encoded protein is CASSLDGPDGYTF.

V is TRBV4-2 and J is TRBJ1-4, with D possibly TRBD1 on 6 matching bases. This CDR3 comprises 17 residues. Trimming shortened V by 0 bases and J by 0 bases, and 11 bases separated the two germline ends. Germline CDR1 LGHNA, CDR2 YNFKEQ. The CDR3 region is CASSQDPRGATNEKLFF. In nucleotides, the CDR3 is TGTGCCAGCAGCCAAGATCCCAGGGGAGCAACTAATGAAAAACTGTTTTTT.

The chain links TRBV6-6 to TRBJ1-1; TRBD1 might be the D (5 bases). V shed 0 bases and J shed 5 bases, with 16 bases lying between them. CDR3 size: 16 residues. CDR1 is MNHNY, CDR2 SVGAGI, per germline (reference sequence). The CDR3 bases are TGTGCCAGCAGTTACTCGAATCAGGGAGTAGGAACTGAAGCTTTCTTT. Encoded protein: CASSYSNQGVGTEAFF.

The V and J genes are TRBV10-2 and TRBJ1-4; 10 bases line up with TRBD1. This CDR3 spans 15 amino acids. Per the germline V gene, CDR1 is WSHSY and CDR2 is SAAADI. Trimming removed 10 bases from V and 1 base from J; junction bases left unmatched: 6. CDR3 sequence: CATQGQGQTNEKLFF. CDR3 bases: TGCGCCACCCAGGGACAGGGGCAAACTAATGAAAAACTGTTTTTT.

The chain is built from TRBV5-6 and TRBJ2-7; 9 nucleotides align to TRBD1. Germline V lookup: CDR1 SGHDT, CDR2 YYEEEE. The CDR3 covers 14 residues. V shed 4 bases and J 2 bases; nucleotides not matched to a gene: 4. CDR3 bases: TGTGCCAGCAGCAGCGGGACAGGGACCTACGAGCAGTACTTC. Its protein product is CASSSGTGTYEQYF.

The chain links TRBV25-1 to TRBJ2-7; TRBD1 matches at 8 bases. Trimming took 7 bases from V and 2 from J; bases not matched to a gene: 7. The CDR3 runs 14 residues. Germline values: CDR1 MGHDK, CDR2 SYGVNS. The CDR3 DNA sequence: TGTGCCAGCAACTCAGAGACAGGGGCCTACGAGCAGTACTTC. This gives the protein CASNSETGAYEQYF.

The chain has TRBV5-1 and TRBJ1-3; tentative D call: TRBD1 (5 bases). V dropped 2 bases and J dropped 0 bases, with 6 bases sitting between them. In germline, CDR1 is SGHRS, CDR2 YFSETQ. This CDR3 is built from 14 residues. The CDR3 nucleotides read TGCGCCAGCAGCTTTGACAGCTCTGGAAACACCATATATTTT. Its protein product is CASSFDSSGNTIYF.

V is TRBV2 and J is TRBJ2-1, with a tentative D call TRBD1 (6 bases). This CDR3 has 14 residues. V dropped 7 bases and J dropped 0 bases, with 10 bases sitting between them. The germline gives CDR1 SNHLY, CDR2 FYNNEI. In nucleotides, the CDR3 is TGTGCCAGCACGAGGGGGAACTCCTACAATGAGCAGTTCTTC. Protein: CASTRGNSYNEQFF.

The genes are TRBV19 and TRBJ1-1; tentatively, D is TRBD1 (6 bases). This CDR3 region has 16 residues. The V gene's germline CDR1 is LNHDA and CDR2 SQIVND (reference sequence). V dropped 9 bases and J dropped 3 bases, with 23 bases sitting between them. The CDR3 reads CASRGGYRDKDTEAFF. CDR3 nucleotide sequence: TGTGCCAGCCGAGGGGGTTACAGGGATAAAGACACTGAAGCTTTCTTT.

CDR3 sequence reads: CASSLRDGPNQPQHF. CDR3 DNA sequence: TGTGCCAGCAGTTTACGGGACGGACCCAATCAGCCCCAGCATTTT. This chain links TRBV28 with TRBJ1-5; a weak D match, TRBD1 (5 bases). Trimming took off 2 bases at V and 3 bases at J, with 11 bases between the two ends. Germline lookup yields CDR1 MDHEN and CDR2 SYDVKM. The CDR3 is 15 residues long.

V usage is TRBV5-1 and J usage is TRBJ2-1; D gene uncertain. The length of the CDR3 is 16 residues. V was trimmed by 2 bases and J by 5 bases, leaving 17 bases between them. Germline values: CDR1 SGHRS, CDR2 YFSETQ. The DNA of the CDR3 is TGCGCCAGCAGCTTTGACATCGAACGGGTGAACAATGAGCAGTTCTTC. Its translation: CASSFDIERVNNEQFF.

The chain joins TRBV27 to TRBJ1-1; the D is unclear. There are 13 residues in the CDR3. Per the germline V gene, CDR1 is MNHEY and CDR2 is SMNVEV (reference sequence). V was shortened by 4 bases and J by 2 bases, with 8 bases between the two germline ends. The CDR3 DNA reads TGTGCCAGCAGTTACGGGTACAACACTGAAGCTTTCTTT. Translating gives CASSYGYNTEAFF.

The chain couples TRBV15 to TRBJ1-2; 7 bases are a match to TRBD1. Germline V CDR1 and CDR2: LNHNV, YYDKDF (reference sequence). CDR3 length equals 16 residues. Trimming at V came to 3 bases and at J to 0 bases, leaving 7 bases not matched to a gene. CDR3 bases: TGTGCCACCAGCAGTGCCGGGACAGCAGCTAACTATGGCTACACCTTC. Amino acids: CATSSAGTAANYGYTF.

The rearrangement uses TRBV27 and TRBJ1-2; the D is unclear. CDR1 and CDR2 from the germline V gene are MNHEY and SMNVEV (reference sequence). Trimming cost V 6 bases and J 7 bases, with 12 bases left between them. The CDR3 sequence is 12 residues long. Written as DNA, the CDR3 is TGTGCCAGCAGGGGCGGGGAAAGTGGCTACACCTTC. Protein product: CASRGGESGYTF.

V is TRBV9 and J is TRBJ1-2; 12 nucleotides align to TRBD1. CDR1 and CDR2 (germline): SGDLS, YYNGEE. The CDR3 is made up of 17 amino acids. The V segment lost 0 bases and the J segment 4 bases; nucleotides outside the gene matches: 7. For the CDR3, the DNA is TGTGCCAGCAGCGTAGAGGGGACAGGGGGCCTTCGCTATGGCTACACCTTC. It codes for CASSVEGTGGLRYGYTF.

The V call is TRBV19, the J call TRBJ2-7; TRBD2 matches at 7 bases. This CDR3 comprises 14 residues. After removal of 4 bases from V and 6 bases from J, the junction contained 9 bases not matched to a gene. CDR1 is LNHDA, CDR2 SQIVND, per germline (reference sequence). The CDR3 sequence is CASSNGGSNIEQYF. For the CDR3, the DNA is TGTGCCAGTAGTAATGGCGGGAGTAATATCGAGCAGTACTTC. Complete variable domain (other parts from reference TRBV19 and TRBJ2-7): DGGITQSPKYLFRKEGQNVTLSCEQNLNHDAMYWYRQDPGQGLRLIYYSQIVNDFQKGDIAEGYSVSREKKESFPLTVTSAQKNPTAFYLCASSNGGSNIEQYFGPGTRLTVT.

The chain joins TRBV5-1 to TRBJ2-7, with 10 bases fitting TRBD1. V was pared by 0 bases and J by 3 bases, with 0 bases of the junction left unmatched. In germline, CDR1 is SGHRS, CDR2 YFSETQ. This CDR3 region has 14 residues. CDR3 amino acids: CASSLGDRGYEQYF. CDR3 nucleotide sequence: TGCGCCAGCAGCTTGGGGGACAGGGGCTACGAGCAGTACTTC. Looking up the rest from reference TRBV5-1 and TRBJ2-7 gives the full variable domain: KAGVTQTPRYLIKTRGQQVTLSCSPISGHRSVSWYQQTPGQGLQFLFEYFSETQRNKGNFPGRFSGRQFSNSRSEMNVSTLELGDSALYLCASSLGDRGYEQYFGPGTRLTVT.

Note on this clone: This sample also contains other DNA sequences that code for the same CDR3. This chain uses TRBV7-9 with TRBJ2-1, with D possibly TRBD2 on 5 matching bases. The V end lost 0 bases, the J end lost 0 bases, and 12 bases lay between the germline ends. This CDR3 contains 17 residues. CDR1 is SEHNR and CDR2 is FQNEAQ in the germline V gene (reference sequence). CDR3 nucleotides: TGTGCCAGCAGCTTAGCGTCTCGCGGAGGCTCCTACAATGAGCAGTTCTTC. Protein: CASSLASRGGSYNEQFF.